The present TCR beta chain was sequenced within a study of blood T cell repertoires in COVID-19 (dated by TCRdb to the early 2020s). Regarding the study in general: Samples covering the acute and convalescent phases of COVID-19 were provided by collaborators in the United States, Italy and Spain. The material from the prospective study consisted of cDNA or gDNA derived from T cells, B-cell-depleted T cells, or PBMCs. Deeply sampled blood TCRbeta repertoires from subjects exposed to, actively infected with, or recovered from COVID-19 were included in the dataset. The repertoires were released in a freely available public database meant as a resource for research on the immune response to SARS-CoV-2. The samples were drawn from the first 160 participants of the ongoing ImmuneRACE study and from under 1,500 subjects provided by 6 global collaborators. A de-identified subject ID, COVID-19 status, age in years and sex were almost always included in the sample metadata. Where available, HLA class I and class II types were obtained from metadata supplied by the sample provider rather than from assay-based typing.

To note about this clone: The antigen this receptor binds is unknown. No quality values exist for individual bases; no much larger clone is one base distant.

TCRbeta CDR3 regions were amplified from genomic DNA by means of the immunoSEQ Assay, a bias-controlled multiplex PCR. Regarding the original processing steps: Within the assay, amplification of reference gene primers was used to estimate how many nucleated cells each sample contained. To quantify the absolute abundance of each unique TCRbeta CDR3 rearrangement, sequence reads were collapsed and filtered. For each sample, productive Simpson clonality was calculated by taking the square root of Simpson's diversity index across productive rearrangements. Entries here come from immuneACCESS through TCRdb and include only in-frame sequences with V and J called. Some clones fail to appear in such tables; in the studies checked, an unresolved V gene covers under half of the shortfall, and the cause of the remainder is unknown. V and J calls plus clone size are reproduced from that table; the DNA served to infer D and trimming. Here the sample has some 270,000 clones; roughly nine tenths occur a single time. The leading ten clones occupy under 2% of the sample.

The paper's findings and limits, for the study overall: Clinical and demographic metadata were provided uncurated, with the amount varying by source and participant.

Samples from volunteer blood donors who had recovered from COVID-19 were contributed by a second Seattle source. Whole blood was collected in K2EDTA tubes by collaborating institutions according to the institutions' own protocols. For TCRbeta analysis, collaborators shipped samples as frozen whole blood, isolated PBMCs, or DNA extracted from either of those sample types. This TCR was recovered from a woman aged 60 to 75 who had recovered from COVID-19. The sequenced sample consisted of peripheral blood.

The CDR3 region has the sequence CASSQDPRGLLNEQFF. The nucleotide sequence reads TGTGCCAGCAGCCAAGATCCCAGGGGGCTCCTCAATGAGCAGTTCTTC. In this chain, TRBV4-2 is recombined with TRBJ2-1; 8 central bases correspond to TRBD1. The CDR3 runs 16 residues from the cysteine to the phenylalanine. Here the CDR3 DNA is all that survives: 48 bases in frame from base 1. Here V drops 0 bases and J drops 6 bases, and the junction holds 7 bases not matched to any gene. The germline V gene sets CDR1 to LGHNA and CDR2 to YNFKEQ.